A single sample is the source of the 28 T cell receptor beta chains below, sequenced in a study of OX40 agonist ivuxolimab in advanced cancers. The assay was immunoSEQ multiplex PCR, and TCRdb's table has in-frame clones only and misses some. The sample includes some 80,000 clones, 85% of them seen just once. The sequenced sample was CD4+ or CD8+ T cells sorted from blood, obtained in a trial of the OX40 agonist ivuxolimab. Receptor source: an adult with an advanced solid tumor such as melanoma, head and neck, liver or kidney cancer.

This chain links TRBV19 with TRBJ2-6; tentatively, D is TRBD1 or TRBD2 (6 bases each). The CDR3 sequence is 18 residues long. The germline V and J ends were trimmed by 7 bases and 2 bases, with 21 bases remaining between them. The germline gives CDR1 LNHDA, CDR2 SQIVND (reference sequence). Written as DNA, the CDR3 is TGTGCCAGTAACAGTTTCACGAGGGGGGCGGCTGGGGCCAACGTCCTGACTTTC. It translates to CASNSFTRGAAGANVLTF. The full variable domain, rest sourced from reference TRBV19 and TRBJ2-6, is DGGITQSPKYLFRKEGQNVTLSCEQNLNHDAMYWYRQDPGQGLRLIYYSQIVNDFQKGDIAEGYSVSREKKESFPLTVTSAQKNPTAFYLCASNSFTRGAAGANVLTFGAGSRLTVL.

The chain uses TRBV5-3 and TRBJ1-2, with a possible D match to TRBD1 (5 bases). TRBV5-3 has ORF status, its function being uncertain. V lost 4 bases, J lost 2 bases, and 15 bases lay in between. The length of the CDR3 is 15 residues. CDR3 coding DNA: TGTGCCAGAAGCCACCCCGCTCAGGGAAACTATGGCTACACCTTC. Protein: CARSHPAQGNYGYTF.

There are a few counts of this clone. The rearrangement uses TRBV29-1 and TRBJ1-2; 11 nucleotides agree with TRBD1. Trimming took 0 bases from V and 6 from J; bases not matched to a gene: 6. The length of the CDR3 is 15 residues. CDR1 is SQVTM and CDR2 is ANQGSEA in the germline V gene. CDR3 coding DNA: TGCAGCGTTGAAGATCCGGGACAGGGGGGTCATGGCTACACCTTC. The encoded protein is CSVEDPGQGGHGYTF.

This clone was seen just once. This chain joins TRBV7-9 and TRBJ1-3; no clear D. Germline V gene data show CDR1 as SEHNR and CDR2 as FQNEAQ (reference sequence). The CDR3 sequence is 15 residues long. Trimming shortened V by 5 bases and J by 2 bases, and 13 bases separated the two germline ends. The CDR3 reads CASSVLGLAGNTIYF. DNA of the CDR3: TGTGCCAGCAGCGTCCTCGGACTGGCTGGAAACACCATATATTTT.

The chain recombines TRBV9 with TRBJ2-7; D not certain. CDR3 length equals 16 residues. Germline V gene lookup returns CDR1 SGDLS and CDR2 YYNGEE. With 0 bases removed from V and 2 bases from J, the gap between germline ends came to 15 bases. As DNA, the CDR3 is TGTGCCAGCAGCGTAGGACCCCGGACGGCCACCTACGAGCAGTACTTC. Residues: CASSVGPRTATYEQYF.

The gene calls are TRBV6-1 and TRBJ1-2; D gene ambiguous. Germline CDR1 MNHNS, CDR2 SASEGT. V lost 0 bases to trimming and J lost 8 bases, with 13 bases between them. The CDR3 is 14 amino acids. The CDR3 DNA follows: TGTGCCAGCAGTGAAGCCCGTTCAACGAAGGGCTACACCTTC. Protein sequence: CASSEARSTKGYTF.

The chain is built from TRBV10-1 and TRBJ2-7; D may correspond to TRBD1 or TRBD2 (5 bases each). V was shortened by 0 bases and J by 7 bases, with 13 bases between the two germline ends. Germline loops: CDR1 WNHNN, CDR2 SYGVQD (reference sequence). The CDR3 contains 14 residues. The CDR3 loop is CASSESRDDGEQYF. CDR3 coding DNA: TGCGCCAGCAGTGAGTCCCGGGACGACGGGGAGCAGTACTTC.

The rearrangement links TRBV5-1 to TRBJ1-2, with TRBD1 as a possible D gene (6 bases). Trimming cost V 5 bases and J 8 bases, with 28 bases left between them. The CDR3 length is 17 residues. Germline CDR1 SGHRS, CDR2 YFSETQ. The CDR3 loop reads CASSPTRRGGTSKGYTF. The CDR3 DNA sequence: TGCGCCAGCAGTCCCACTCGACGAGGGGGGACATCTAAGGGCTACACCTTC.

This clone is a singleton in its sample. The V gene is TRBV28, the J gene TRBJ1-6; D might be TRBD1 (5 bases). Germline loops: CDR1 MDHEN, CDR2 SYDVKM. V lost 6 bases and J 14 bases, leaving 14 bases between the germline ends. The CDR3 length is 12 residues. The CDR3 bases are TGTGCCAGCAGAGACAGAGCACGGACCCTCCACTTT. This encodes CASRDRARTLHF. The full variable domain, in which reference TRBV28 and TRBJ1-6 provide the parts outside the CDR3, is DVKVTQSSRYLVKRTGEKVFLECVQDMDHENMFWYRQDPGLGLRLIYFSYDVKMKEKGDIPEGYSVSREKKERFSLILESASTNQTSMYLCASRDRARTLHFGNGTRLTVT.

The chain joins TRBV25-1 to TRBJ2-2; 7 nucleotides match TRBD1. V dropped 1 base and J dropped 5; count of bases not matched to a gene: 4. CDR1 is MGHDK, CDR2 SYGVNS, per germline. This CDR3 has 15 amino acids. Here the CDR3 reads CASSESRGQTGELFF. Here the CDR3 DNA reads TGTGCCAGCAGTGAATCGAGGGGGCAAACCGGGGAGCTGTTTTTT.

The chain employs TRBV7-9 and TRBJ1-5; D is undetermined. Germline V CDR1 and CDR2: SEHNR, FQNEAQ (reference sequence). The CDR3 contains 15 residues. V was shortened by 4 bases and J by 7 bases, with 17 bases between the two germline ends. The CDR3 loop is CASSSQTPPGQPQHF. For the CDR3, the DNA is TGTGCCAGCAGCTCCCAAACTCCCCCGGGGCAGCCCCAGCATTTT.

CDR3 coding DNA: TGTGCCAGTAGTATAGACCTCCGGGACAGGGAAGAGACCCAGTACTTC. Translating gives CASSIDLRDREETQYF. This chain connects TRBV19 to TRBJ2-5, with 9 bases fitting TRBD1. Germline V gene sequence: CDR1 LNHDA, CDR2 SQIVND (reference sequence). The CDR3 loop spans 16 amino acids. J was trimmed by 3 bases and V by 0 bases; bases with no gene match: 5. The whole variable domain, remainder taken from reference TRBV19 and TRBJ2-5, is DGGITQSPKYLFRKEGQNVTLSCEQNLNHDAMYWYRQDPGQGLRLIYYSQIVNDFQKGDIAEGYSVSREKKESFPLTVTSAQKNPTAFYLCASSIDLRDREETQYFGPGTRLLVL.

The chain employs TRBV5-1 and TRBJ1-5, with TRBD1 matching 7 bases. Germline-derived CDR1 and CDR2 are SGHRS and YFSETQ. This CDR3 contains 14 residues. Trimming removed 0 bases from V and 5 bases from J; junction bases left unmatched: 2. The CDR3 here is CASSLGQGDQPQHF. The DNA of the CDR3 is TGCGCCAGCAGCTTGGGGCAGGGGGATCAGCCCCAGCATTTT. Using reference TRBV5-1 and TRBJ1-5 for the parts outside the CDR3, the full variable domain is KAGVTQTPRYLIKTRGQQVTLSCSPISGHRSVSWYQQTPGQGLQFLFEYFSETQRNKGNFPGRFSGRQFSNSRSEMNVSTLELGDSALYLCASSLGQGDQPQHFGDGTRLSIL.

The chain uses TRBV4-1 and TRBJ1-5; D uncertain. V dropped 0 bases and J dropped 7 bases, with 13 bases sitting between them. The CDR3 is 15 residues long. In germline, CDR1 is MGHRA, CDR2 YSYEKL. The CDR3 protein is CASSQDSQNRQPQHF. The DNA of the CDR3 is TGCGCCAGCAGCCAAGATAGCCAGAACCGGCAGCCCCAGCATTTT.

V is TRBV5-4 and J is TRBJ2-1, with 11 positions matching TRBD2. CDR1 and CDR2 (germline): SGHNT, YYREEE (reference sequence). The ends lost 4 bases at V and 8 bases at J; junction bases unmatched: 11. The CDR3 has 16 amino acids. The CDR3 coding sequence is TGTGCCAGCAGCCCTATGACTAGCGGGGCCTCGGATGAGCAGTTCTTC. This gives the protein CASSPMTSGASDEQFF.

The CDR3 DNA is TGTGCCAGCAGCTTGATGTCGCGGGGGGGCCCAGATACGCAGTATTTT. This codes for CASSLMSRGGPDTQYF. This chain connects TRBV5-4 to TRBJ2-3, with 9 bases that match TRBD2. The CDR3 runs 16 residues. The V gene end was trimmed by 1 base and the J gene end by 4 bases; junction bases not matched to a gene: 7. Germline CDR1 is SGHNT and CDR2 is YYREEE (reference sequence).

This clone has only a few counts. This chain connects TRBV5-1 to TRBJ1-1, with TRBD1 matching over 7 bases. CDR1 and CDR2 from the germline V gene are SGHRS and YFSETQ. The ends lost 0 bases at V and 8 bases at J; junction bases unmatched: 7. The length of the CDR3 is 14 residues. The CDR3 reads CASSLDTSGQEAFF. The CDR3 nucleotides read TGCGCCAGCAGCTTGGATACTTCGGGACAGGAAGCTTTCTTT.

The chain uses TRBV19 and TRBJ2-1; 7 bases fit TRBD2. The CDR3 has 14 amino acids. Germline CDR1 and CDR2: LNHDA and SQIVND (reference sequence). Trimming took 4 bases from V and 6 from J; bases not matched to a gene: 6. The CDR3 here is CASSRGGSANEQFF. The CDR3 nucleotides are TGTGCCAGTAGTAGGGGGGGATCGGCCAATGAGCAGTTCTTC.

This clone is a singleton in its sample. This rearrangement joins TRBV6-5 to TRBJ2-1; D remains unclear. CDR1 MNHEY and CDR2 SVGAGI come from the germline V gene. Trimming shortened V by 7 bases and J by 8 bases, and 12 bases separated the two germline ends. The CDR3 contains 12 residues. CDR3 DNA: TGTGCCAGCACCCGGCCGGGCGATGAGCAGTTCTTC. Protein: CASTRPGDEQFF.

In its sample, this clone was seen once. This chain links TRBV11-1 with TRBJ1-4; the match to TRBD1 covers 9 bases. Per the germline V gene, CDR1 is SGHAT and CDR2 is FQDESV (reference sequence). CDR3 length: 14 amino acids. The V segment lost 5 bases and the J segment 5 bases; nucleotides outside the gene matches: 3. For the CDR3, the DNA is TGTGCCAGCAGCGGGGGACAGGGAAATGAAAAACTGTTTTTT. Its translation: CASSGGQGNEKLFF. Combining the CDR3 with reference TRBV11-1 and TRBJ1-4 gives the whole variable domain EAEVAQSPRYKITEKSQAVAFWCDPISGHATLYWYRQILGQGPELLVQFQDESVVDDSQLPKDRFSAERLKGVDSTLKIQPAELGDSAMYLCASSGGQGNEKLFFGSGTQLSVL.

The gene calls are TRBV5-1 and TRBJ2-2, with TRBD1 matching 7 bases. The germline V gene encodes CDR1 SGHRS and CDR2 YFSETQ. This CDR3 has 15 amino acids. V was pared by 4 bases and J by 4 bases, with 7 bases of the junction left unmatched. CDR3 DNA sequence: TGCGCCAGCAGCCAAGAAAGACAGGGCACCGGGGAGCTGTTTTTT. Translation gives CASSQERQGTGELFF.

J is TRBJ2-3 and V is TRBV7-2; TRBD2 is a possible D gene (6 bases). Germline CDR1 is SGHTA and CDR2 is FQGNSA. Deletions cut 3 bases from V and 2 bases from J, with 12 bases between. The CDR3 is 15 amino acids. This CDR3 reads CASSLGGQYTDTQYF. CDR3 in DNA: TGTGCCAGCAGCTTGGGGGGTCAGTACACAGATACGCAGTATTTT.

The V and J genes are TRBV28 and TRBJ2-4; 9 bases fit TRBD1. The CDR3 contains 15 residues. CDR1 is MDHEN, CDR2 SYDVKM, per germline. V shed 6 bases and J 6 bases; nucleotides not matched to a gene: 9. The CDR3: CASRGMDRGGNIQYF. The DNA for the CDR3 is TGTGCCAGCAGGGGGATGGACAGGGGTGGAAACATTCAGTACTTC. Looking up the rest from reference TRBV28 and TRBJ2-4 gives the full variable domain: DVKVTQSSRYLVKRTGEKVFLECVQDMDHENMFWYRQDPGLGLRLIYFSYDVKMKEKGDIPEGYSVSREKKERFSLILESASTNQTSMYLCASRGMDRGGNIQYFGAGTRLSVL.

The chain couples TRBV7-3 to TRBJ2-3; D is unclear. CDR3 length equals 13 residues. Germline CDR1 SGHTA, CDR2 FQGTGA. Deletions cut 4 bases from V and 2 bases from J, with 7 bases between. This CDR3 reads CASSSIPTDTQYF. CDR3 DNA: TGTGCCAGCAGCTCGATCCCCACAGATACGCAGTATTTT.

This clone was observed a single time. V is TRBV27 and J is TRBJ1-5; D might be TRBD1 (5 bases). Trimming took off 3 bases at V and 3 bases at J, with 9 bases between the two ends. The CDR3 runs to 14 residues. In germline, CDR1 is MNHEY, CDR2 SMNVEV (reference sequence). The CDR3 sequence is CASSFLGDNQPQHF. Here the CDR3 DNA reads TGTGCCAGCAGTTTTTTGGGGGACAATCAGCCCCAGCATTTT.

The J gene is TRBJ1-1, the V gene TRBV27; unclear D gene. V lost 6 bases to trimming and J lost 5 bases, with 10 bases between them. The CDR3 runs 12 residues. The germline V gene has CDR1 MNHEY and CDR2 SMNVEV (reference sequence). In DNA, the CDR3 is TGTGCCAGCAGGGGTATTCTGACTGAAGCTTTCTTT. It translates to CASRGILTEAFF.

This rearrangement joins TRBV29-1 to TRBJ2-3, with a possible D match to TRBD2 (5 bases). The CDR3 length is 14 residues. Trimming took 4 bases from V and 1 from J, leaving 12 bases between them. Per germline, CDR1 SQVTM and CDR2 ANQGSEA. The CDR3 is CSVGQEVGTDTQYF. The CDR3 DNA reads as TGCAGCGTTGGGCAGGAGGTTGGCACAGATACGCAGTATTTT.

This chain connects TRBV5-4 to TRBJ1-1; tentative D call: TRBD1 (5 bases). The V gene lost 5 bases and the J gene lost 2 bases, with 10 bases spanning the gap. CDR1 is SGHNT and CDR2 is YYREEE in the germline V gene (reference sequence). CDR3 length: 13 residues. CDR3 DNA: TGTGCCAGCAGTCCCGGGACCAACACTGAAGCTTTCTTT. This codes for CASSPGTNTEAFF.